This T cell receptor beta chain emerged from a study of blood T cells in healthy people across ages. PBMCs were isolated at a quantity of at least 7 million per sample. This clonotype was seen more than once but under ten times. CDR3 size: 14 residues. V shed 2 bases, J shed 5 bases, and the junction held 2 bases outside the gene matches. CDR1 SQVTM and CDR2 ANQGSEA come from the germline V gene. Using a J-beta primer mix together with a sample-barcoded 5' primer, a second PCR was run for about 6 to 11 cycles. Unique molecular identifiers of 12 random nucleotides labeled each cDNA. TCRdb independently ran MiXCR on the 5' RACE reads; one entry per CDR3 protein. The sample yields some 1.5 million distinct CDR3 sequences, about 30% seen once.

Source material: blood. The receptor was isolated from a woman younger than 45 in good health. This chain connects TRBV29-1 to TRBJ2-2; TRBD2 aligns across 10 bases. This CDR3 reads CSVELAGVTGELFF. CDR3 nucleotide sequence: TGCAGCGTTGAACTAGCGGGGGTGACCGGGGAGCTGTTTTTT.